Here is one TCR beta chain with its context. The sample is drawn from a study of blood T cell repertoires in COVID-19. TCRdb's copy holds only in-frame clones and misses some; the assay was immunoSEQ multiplex PCR. The table lists 200,000 to 300,000 clones, about four fifths of them singletons. Germline CDR1 SGHVS, CDR2 FQNEAQ. The CDR3 is 14 amino acids. Trimming removed 1 base at V and 6 bases at J, with 10 bases between. The clonotype was recovered from a woman in her thirties or forties who had recovered from COVID-19. V is TRBV7-8 and J is TRBJ2-1; maybe TRBD2 (6 bases). Source material: peripheral blood. CDR3 amino acids: CASSLGSGGNEQFF. The CDR3 DNA reads TGTGCCAGCAGCTTAGGTTCCGGGGGCAATGAGCAGTTCTTC.